What follows are 4 T cell receptor beta chains derived from one specimen sequenced in a study of blood T cell repertoires in COVID-19. Some clones are missing from TCRdb's copy, which holds only in-frame ones; the method was immunoSEQ multiplex PCR. This table holds approximately 230,000 clones, approximately 86% found once. The sequencing input was peripheral blood. The receptors stem from an elderly man with acute or convalescent COVID-19.

This clone was recorded only once. The V gene is TRBV5-1, the J gene TRBJ2-6; D possibly corresponds to TRBD2 (6 bases). Deletions cut 5 bases from V and 2 bases from J, with 8 bases between. Germline CDR1 is SGHRS and CDR2 is YFSETQ. The CDR3 contains 14 residues. In nucleotides, the CDR3 is TGCGCCAGCAGGCCGGGGGCTGGGGCCAACGTCCTGACTTTC. Protein sequence: CASRPGAGANVLTF.

This clone was seen just once. This sequence joins TRBV2 and TRBJ2-7; the match to TRBD1 covers 8 bases. The CDR3 extends over 14 amino acids. Germline V CDR1 and CDR2: SNHLY, FYNNEI. The trim removed 3 bases at V and 3 bases at J, leaving 4 bases unmatched. The CDR3 DNA is TGTGCCAGCAGTGATAGACAGGGGCTCTACGAGCAGTACTTC. This codes for CASSDRQGLYEQYF.

The genes are TRBV7-2 and TRBJ2-4; TRBD1 is a possible D gene (6 bases). V was cut by 0 bases and J by 9 bases, with 12 bases left in between. This CDR3 region has 14 residues. Germline loops: CDR1 SGHTA, CDR2 FQGNSA. The CDR3 region is CASSLAGQGRIQYF. The DNA of the CDR3 is TGTGCCAGCAGCTTAGCGGGGCAGGGGCGCATTCAGTACTTC. Based on the CDR3 plus reference TRBV7-2 and TRBJ2-4, the full variable domain is GAGVSQSPSNKVTEKGKDVELRCDPISGHTALYWYRQSLGQGLEFLIYFQGNSAPDKSGLPSDRFSAERTGGSVSTLTIQRTQQEDSAVYLCASSLAGQGRIQYFGAGTRLSVL.

The chain links TRBV4-1 to TRBJ2-3; TRBD1 matches at 10 bases. CDR1 is MGHRA, CDR2 YSYEKL, per germline. The V gene end was trimmed by 3 bases and the J gene end by 0 bases; junction bases not matched to a gene: 6. The CDR3 contains 17 residues. The CDR3 DNA is TGCGCCAGCAGCCAGGACAGGGGGATAGACAGCACAGATACGCAGTATTTT. Translated: CASSQDRGIDSTDTQYF.